These 29 T cell receptor beta chains were sequenced from one sample in a study of beta chain features in type 1 diabetes (dated by TCRdb to the late 2010s). Library construction relied on the immunoSEQ multiplex PCR assay. All of the isolated RNA was reverse transcribed with the High Capacity cDNA Reverse Transcription Kit, so expressed TCRB transcripts were sequenced. TCRdb provides this immuneACCESS table in a form limited to in-frame rearrangements. Some clones are lacking; in checked studies, under half of them reflect an unresolved V gene, and why the rest are absent is not known. In all, the sample holds some 220,000 clones, and approximately 10% of those were seen once. The ten most abundant clones make up roughly 1.4% of the sample. Input material: central memory CD4+ T cells from blood. Receptors originate from a man between 18 and 29 years old in good health.

This clone has only a few counts. V usage is TRBV7-2 and J usage is TRBJ2-7, with D perhaps matching TRBD2 (6 bases). The CDR3 sequence is 17 residues long. Germline CDR1 reads SGHTA; CDR2 reads FQGNSA. V was trimmed by 1 base and J by 0 bases, leaving 16 bases between them. The CDR3 DNA is TGTGCCAGCAGCTTAGTAGGAGGGGCAGGGATCTCCTACGAGCAGTACTTC. Protein: CASSLVGGAGISYEQYF. Combining the CDR3 with reference TRBV7-2 and TRBJ2-7 gives the whole variable domain GAGVSQSPSNKVTEKGKDVELRCDPISGHTALYWYRQSLGQGLEFLIYFQGNSAPDKSGLPSDRFSAERTGGSVSTLTIQRTQQEDSAVYLCASSLVGGAGISYEQYFGPGTRLTVT.

This clone was detected only a few times. V gene TRBV19 combines with J gene TRBJ1-4; TRBD1 matches at 7 bases. In germline, CDR1 is LNHDA, CDR2 SQIVND (reference sequence). This CDR3 contains 15 residues. Losses at the gene ends were 4 bases for V and 5 bases for J; bases not matched to a gene: 7. The DNA of the CDR3 is TGTGCCAGTAGTACCAGACAGGGTGAAAATGAAAAACTGTTTTTT. This gives the protein CASSTRQGENEKLFF.

The chain joins TRBV30 to TRBJ2-3; 10 positions match TRBD2. Germline values: CDR1 GTSNPN, CDR2 SVGIG (reference sequence). V shed 8 bases and J 6 bases; nucleotides not matched to a gene: 17. CDR3 size: 16 residues. The DNA for the CDR3 is TGTGCCGGTTCTGTTCGGGCTAGCGGGAGCTCGGATACGCAGTATTTT. Residues: CAGSVRASGSSDTQYF.

This clone was detected a few times. The chain has TRBV5-6 and TRBJ2-6, with D possibly TRBD1 on 5 matching bases. The CDR3 covers 13 residues. Trimming shortened V by 2 bases and J by 8 bases, and 8 bases separated the two germline ends. CDR1 and CDR2 (germline): SGHDT, YYEEEE. CDR3 region: CASSFRDTNVLTF. As DNA, the CDR3 is TGTGCCAGCAGCTTCAGGGATACCAACGTCCTGACTTTC.

This chain connects TRBV29-1 to TRBJ2-7; 9 bases are shared with TRBD2. The CDR3 contains 15 residues. The J segment lost 5 bases and the V segment lost 0 bases, leaving 8 bases of the junction unmatched. Germline CDR1 is SQVTM and CDR2 is ANQGSEA. CDR3 bases: TGCAGCGTTGAAGATCATTTGGCTAGCGGGAACGAGCAGTACTTC. Its protein is CSVEDHLASGNEQYF.

V gene TRBV29-1 combines with J gene TRBJ2-1; 12 bases agree with TRBD2. CDR1 is SQVTM, CDR2 ANQGSEA, per germline. The trim removed 5 bases at V and 7 bases at J, leaving 9 bases unmatched. The CDR3 loop spans 15 amino acids. CDR3 sequence: CSVPRLAGAPNEQFF. The CDR3 region has the DNA TGCAGCGTTCCTCGACTAGCGGGAGCGCCGAATGAGCAGTTCTTC.

The chain combines TRBV30 with TRBJ1-4; D call uncertain. The germline CDR1 and CDR2 sequences are GTSNPN and SVGIG (reference sequence). The length of the CDR3 is 15 residues. Trimming stripped 0 bases from V and 8 bases from J, with 16 bases between. CDR3 protein: CAWSVEGGLEEKLFF. In DNA form, the CDR3 reads TGTGCCTGGAGTGTAGAGGGAGGCCTGGAGGAAAAACTGTTTTTT.

This sequence joins TRBV5-6 and TRBJ2-7; 11 bases are a match to TRBD1. J lost 4 bases, V lost 3 bases, and 6 bases had no gene match. Germline CDR1 is SGHDT and CDR2 is YYEEEE. This CDR3 region has 15 residues. CDR3 amino acids: CASSSRDRGTYEQYF. The CDR3 DNA is TGTGCCAGCAGCTCCCGGGACAGGGGGACGTACGAGCAGTACTTC.

This clone came up a few times. Possible read error: a much larger clone is one base away. This specimen includes other DNA sequences encoding the same CDR3. This chain's CDR3 is CATSRGSGSPRETQYF. In nucleotides, the CDR3 is TGTGCCACCAGCAGGGGGAGCGGGAGCCCCCGGGAGACCCAGTACTTC. This chain connects TRBV15 to TRBJ2-5; TRBD2 matches 8 bases. In germline, CDR1 is LNHNV, CDR2 YYDKDF (reference sequence). The CDR3 is 16 residues long. V lost 3 bases and J lost 5; bases outside the gene matches: 11.

The chain combines TRBV18 with TRBJ1-1; 7 bases line up with TRBD1. This CDR3 is 15 amino acids long. Unmatched junction bases numbered 5, after V lost 1 base and J lost 3 bases. Germline V gene sequence: CDR1 KGHSH, CDR2 LQKENI. As DNA, the CDR3 is TGTGCCAGCTCACCACAGGGGGCCAGGGACACTGAAGCTTTCTTT. Residues: CASSPQGARDTEAFF.

The rearrangement joins TRBV10-3 to TRBJ2-6, with TRBD1 matching 7 bases. Germline CDR1 reads ENHRY; CDR2 reads SYGVKD. Unmatched junction bases numbered 7, after V lost 5 bases and J lost 0 bases. The CDR3 sequence is 17 residues long. In DNA form, the CDR3 reads TGTGCCATCAGTAGACAGGGCGGCCCCTCTGGGGCCAACGTCCTGACTTTC. Its protein is CAISRQGGPSGANVLTF.

The chain employs TRBV30 and TRBJ2-7, with D possibly matching TRBD1 (5 bases). Trimming took 5 bases from V and 1 from J, leaving 12 bases between them. The V gene's germline CDR1 is GTSNPN and CDR2 SVGIG (reference sequence). There are 13 residues in the CDR3. The DNA of the CDR3 is TGTGCCTGGGAAAGCGCAGGGTCCTACGAGCAGTACTTC. Translating it yields CAWESAGSYEQYF.

This clone was seen repeatedly, ten times or more. This sequence joins TRBV28 and TRBJ2-4, with no clear D. In germline, CDR1 is MDHEN, CDR2 SYDVKM. The CDR3 spans 15 residues. V was cut by 6 bases and J by 11 bases, with 23 bases left in between. The CDR3 region is CASSPIGSQSRVQYF. In DNA form, the CDR3 reads TGTGCCAGCAGCCCAATCGGATCACAATCTCGGGTTCAGTACTTC.

In this sample, this clone turned up many times. The identical CDR3 is also encoded by other nucleotide sequences in the sample. The chain uses TRBV28 and TRBJ2-6; tentatively, D is TRBD2 (5 bases). V lost 8 bases and J lost 2, with 13 bases in between. The CDR3 extends over 15 amino acids. Germline V gives CDR1 MDHEN, CDR2 SYDVKM. CDR3 protein: CASARGGAGANVLTF. In DNA form, the CDR3 reads TGTGCCAGCGCCCGTGGAGGAGCTGGGGCCAACGTCCTGACTTTC.

This clone came up a few times. The chain carries TRBV29-1 and TRBJ1-2; tentatively, D is TRBD1 (5 bases). The CDR3 runs to 11 residues. CDR1 and CDR2 from the germline V gene are SQVTM and ANQGSEA. V was pared by 6 bases and J by 3 bases, with 8 bases between. The CDR3 bases are TGCAGCGTCCGCAGGGACTATGGCTACACCTTC. It yields the protein CSVRRDYGYTF. Full variable domain (outside the CDR3, taken from reference TRBV29-1 and TRBJ1-2): SAVISQKPSRDICQRGTSLTIQCQVDSQVTMMFWYRQQPGQSLTLIATANQGSEATYESGFVIDKFPISRPNLTFSTLTVSNMSPEDSSIYLCSVRRDYGYTFGSGTRLTVV.

As for this clone: At one end, the junction sequence differs from germline, possibly due to a read error. The sample carries other DNA sequences with the same CDR3. The rearrangement links TRBV29-1 to TRBJ2-7; D perhaps matches TRBD1 (6 bases). The germline V gene encodes CDR1 SQVTM and CDR2 ANQGSEA. CDR3 length: 13 amino acids. The CDR3 is CSSSTGPPYEQYF. In nucleotides, the CDR3 is TGCAGCTCCTCAACAGGGCCACCCTACGAGCAATACTTC.

The chain is built from TRBV29-1 and TRBJ2-2; D is perhaps TRBD2 (6 bases). Germline-derived CDR1 and CDR2 are SQVTM and ANQGSEA. The CDR3 extends over 13 amino acids. The ends were cut back, 6 bases at V and 4 bases at J, with 12 bases in the middle. The CDR3 nucleotides read TGCAGCGTCCGGCGGGACGCCACCGGGGAGCTGTTTTTT. Its protein product is CSVRRDATGELFF.

V gene TRBV7-6 combines with J gene TRBJ2-7, with 8 bases fitting TRBD1. CDR3 size: 15 residues. With V trimmed by 4 bases and J by 6 bases, 11 bases remained unmatched. Germline V gives CDR1 SGHVS, CDR2 FNYEAQ. This CDR3 reads CASSSLQGDISEQYF. CDR3 nucleotide sequence: TGTGCCAGCAGCTCGCTACAGGGGGACATCTCCGAGCAGTACTTC. Full variable domain (remainder filled in from reference TRBV7-6 and TRBJ2-7): GAGVSQSPRYKVTKRGQDVALRCDPISGHVSLYWYRQALGQGPEFLTYFNYEAQQDKSGLPNDRFSAERPEGSISTLTIQRTEQRDSAMYRCASSSLQGDISEQYFGPGTRLTVT.

This clone was found many times. The rearrangement joins TRBV7-9 to TRBJ2-3; no clear D gene. Germline V gene data show CDR1 as SEHNR and CDR2 as FQNEAQ (reference sequence). Between the trimmed V and J ends, which lost 8 bases and 4 bases, there was a span of 7 bases. This CDR3 is built from 11 residues. The CDR3 is CASGSADTQYF. CDR3 in DNA: TGTGCCAGCGGCTCCGCAGATACGCAGTATTTT.

A few counts support this clone. This sequence joins TRBV5-6 and TRBJ2-3; the D is unclear. The CDR3 runs to 14 residues. V was shortened by 2 bases and J by 4 bases, with 11 bases between the two germline ends. Germline CDR1 and CDR2: SGHDT and YYEEEE. In nucleotides, the CDR3 is TGTGCCAGCAGCTTTGTGTTAGACGCAGATACGCAGTATTTT. It yields the protein CASSFVLDADTQYF.

V is TRBV6-5 and J is TRBJ2-2, with 12 nucleotides matching TRBD2. The J segment lost 7 bases and the V segment lost 5 bases, leaving 5 bases of the junction unmatched. The CDR3 extends over 15 amino acids. Germline V gene data show CDR1 as MNHEY and CDR2 as SVGAGI. Written as DNA, the CDR3 is TGTGCCAGCAGTCAGACTAGCGGGAGAAGCGGGGAGCTGTTTTTT. Translation: CASSQTSGRSGELFF.

The chain uses TRBV11-2 and TRBJ2-3, with 9 bases lining up with TRBD2. Germline values: CDR1 SGHAT, CDR2 FQNNGV. Trimming removed 0 bases from V and 5 bases from J; junction bases left unmatched: 15. This CDR3 comprises 19 residues. The CDR3 DNA follows: TGTGCCAGCAGCTTAGAGGGTAGCGGGAGCGCCAATCGGGGAGATACGCAGTATTTT. It encodes CASSLEGSGSANRGDTQYF. The full variable domain, in which reference TRBV11-2 and TRBJ2-3 provide the parts outside the CDR3, is EAGVAQSPRYKIIEKRQSVAFWCNPISGHATLYWYQQILGQGPKLLIQFQNNGVVDDSQLPKDRFSAERLKGVDSTLKIQPAKLEDSAVYLCASSLEGSGSANRGDTQYFGPGTRLTVL.

The V and J genes are TRBV9 and TRBJ2-1; the match to TRBD2 covers 8 bases. Germline V lookup: CDR1 SGDLS, CDR2 YYNGEE. V trimming: 2 bases; J trimming: 11 bases; junction bases outside the gene matches: 18. The CDR3 totals 17 residues. The CDR3 sequence is CASSVSSGSPFLHQQFF. The CDR3 nucleotides are TGTGCCAGCAGCGTTTCCAGCGGGAGCCCGTTTTTACATCAGCAGTTCTTC.

This clone has only a few counts. V gene TRBV4-1 combines with J gene TRBJ1-4, with D possibly TRBD1 on 5 matching bases. V shed 0 bases and J shed 4 bases, with 9 bases lying between them. This CDR3 contains 15 residues. Germline lookup yields CDR1 MGHRA and CDR2 YSYEKL. CDR3 in DNA: TGCGCCAGCAGCCAAGAGGGCCAGGGTAATGAAAAACTGTTTTTT. It is translated as CASSQEGQGNEKLFF.

This clone was detected many times. V and J are TRBV11-1 and TRBJ2-2; D remains ambiguous. The CDR3 runs 13 residues. The V end was cut by 4 bases, the J end by 4 bases, with 7 bases between. The V gene's germline CDR1 is SGHAT and CDR2 FQDESV (reference sequence). In DNA form, the CDR3 reads TGTGCCAGCAGCTCGATTCGCACCGGGGAGCTGTTTTTT. Residues: CASSSIRTGELFF.

This clone was seen ten or more times. In the same sample, other DNA sequences code for this CDR3. The chain uses TRBV7-2 and TRBJ2-5; unclear D gene. The V and J ends lost 0 bases and 5 bases respectively, with 4 bases between them. Germline-derived CDR1 and CDR2 are SGHTA and FQGNSA. The CDR3 is 12 residues long. The CDR3 coding sequence is TGTGCCAGCAGCTTAGCCCGGGAGACCCAGTACTTC. Translating gives CASSLARETQYF.

This clone was seen a few times. The chain employs TRBV21-1 and TRBJ1-5. TRBV21-1 is a known pseudogene. The CDR3 totals 14 residues. CDR3 sequence (DNA): TGTGCCAGCAGTAACGAAACTAGCAATCAGCCCCAGCATTTT. This gives the protein CASSNETSNQPQHF.

This chain uses TRBV6-1 with TRBJ2-5; D remains unclear. Germline-derived CDR1 and CDR2 are MNHNS and SASEGT. There are 12 residues in the CDR3. V lost 3 bases, J lost 5 bases, and 7 bases lay in between. CDR3 protein: CASSDDRETQYF. CDR3 sequence (DNA): TGTGCCAGCAGTGATGATAGGGAGACCCAGTACTTC.

In its sample, this clone was seen a few times. This rearrangement joins TRBV28 to TRBJ2-2; TRBD2 matches 16 bases. J lost 2 bases, V lost 6 bases, and 12 bases had no gene match. This CDR3 is 20 amino acids long. Germline V gene data show CDR1 as MDHEN and CDR2 as SYDVKM. CDR3 coding DNA: TGTGCCAGCAGATCCCTGAAGGGACTAGCGGGAGGGCGAAACACCGGGGAGCTGTTTTTT. It codes for CASRSLKGLAGGRNTGELFF.